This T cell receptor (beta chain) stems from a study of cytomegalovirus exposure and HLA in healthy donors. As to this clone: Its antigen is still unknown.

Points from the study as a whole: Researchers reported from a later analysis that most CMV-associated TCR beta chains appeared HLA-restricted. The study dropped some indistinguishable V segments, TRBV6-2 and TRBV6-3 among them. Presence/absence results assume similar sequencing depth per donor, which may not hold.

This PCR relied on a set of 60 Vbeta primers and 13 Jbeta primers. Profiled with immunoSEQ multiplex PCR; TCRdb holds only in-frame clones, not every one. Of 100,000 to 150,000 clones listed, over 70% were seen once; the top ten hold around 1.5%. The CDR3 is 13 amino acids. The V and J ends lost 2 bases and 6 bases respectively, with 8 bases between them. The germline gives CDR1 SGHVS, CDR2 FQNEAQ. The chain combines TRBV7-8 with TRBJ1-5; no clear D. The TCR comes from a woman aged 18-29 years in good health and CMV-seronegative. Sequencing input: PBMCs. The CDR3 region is CASSLQEGQPQHF. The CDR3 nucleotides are TGTGCCAGCAGCTTACAGGAGGGTCAGCCCCAGCATTTT.